These 17 T cell receptor beta chains were all obtained from the same sample, sequenced in a study of CD8+ T cells in alopecia areata. A panel of CD4, CD8alpha, NKG2D, NKG2ACE and other markers served to sort pooled cutaneous lymph node cells. Extracted RNA was reverse transcribed into cDNA, the sequencing template. The repertoire was sequenced with immunoSEQ multiplex PCR; TCRdb's copy has only in-frame clones and lacks some. The sample has 200,000 to 300,000 clones, none seen only once. The sample taken for sequencing was CD4+ T cells sorted from a lymph node. The receptors were gathered from a C3H/HeJ mouse with alopecia areata. As its MHC haplotype, the strain has H2-k.

For this clone: Gene names and germline match the mouse. The read falls 4 residues short of the CDR3 end, and the missing part is taken from the germline J gene. The V call is TRBV31, the J call TRBJ2-2; 9 nucleotides line up with TRBD2. Losses at the gene ends were 0 bases for V and 4 bases for J; bases not matched to a gene: 3. The CDR3 length is 15 residues. CDR1 is GKSSPN and CDR2 is SITVG in the germline V gene. This chain's CDR3 is CAWSLTGGSTGQLYF. The part of the CDR3 DNA that was read is TGTGCCTGGAGTCTAACTGGGGGGAGCACCGGG.

This clone was seen only a few times. Genes and germline come from the mouse. The CDR3 end lies 4 residues beyond the end of the read and is filled in from the germline J gene. The chain recombines TRBV13-1 with TRBJ1-1; 9 bases are a match to TRBD1. The CDR3 runs 15 residues. Germline CDR1 is NSHNY and CDR2 is SYGAGN. After removal of 4 bases from V and 4 bases from J, the junction contained 8 bases not matched to a gene. The CDR3 sequence: CASSPRTGVGTEVFF. CDR3 DNA, as far as it was read: TGTGCCAGCAGTCCTAGGACAGGGGTGGGCACA.

Only a few counts were recorded for this clone. Mouse gene names and germline throughout. The read stops 4 residues short of the end of the CDR3; the missing end is completed from the germline J gene. The identical CDR3 is also encoded by other nucleotide sequences in the sample. V usage is TRBV19 and J usage is TRBJ2-3; tentative D call: TRBD1 (5 bases). CDR1 and CDR2 (germline): FNHDT, SITEND (reference sequence). CDR3 length equals 15 residues. V was clipped by 1 base and J by 1 base, with 10 bases between them. CDR3 DNA, as far as it was read: TGTGCCAGCAGTATAAGGCAGGGCGGTGCAGAA. It is translated as CASSIRQGGAE. The entire CDR3 protein is CASSIRQGGAETLYF.

This clone was seen a few times. Gene names denote mouse genes. The CDR3 end falls 4 residues outside the read, so it is completed with the germline J gene. The chain recombines TRBV13-1 with TRBJ2-3; weak D call: TRBD1 (5 bases). Trimming took 3 bases from V and 0 from J, leaving 11 bases between them. The CDR3 totals 15 residues. Per the germline V gene, CDR1 is NSHNY and CDR2 is SYGAGN. The chain's CDR3 is CASSAQAASAETLYF. The CDR3 bases that were read are TGTGCCAGCAGTGCACAGGCGGCTAGTGCAGAA.

The sample holds a few counts of this clone. The listed genes are named as in mouse. Read data end 4 residues before the CDR3 end; the end is taken from the germline J gene. V usage is TRBV13-3 and J usage is TRBJ2-7; 11 bases fit TRBD2. V trimming: 3 bases; J trimming: 2 bases; junction bases outside the gene matches: 4. CDR1 and CDR2 from the germline V gene are NNHDY and SYVADS. The CDR3 extends over 15 amino acids. CDR3 loop: CASSGGLGGPYEQYF. The sequenced part of the CDR3 DNA is TGTGCCAGCAGTGGCGGACTGGGGGGTCCCTAT.

This clone was counted only a few times. These gene names are mouse names. The read halts 4 residues ahead of the CDR3 end, with the missing end drawn from the germline J gene. The V call is TRBV14, the J call TRBJ2-1; 8 bases line up with TRBD2. V dropped 4 bases and J dropped 2; count of bases not matched to a gene: 5. The CDR3 totals 15 residues. Germline CDR1 SGHDT, CDR2 FRDEAV. CDR3 region: CASSPIWGDYAEQFF. The DNA read from the CDR3 is TGTGCCAGCAGTCCGATCTGGGGGGACTATGCT.

This clone was picked up a small number of times. Gene names denote mouse genes. The sequence runs out 4 residues before the end of the CDR3; the remainder is reconstructed from the germline J gene. The rearrangement joins TRBV17 to TRBJ2-4; the match to TRBD2 covers 7 bases. CDR1 MNHDT and CDR2 YYDKIL come from the germline V gene. CDR3 length: 15 amino acids. The sequenced part of the CDR3 DNA is TGTGCTAGCAGTAGAGATCCTGGGGGAAAAAAC. It translates to CASSRDPGGKN. The whole CDR3 is CASSRDPGGKNTLYF.

This clone was counted between two and nine times. The gene names given are mouse names. The read gets to within 4 residues of the CDR3 end, and the germline J gene fills in the rest. The chain links TRBV19 to TRBJ2-7; 8 nucleotides align to TRBD2. This CDR3 has 14 residues. Germline values: CDR1 FNHDT, CDR2 SITEND (reference sequence). The J segment lost 3 bases and the V segment lost 2 bases, leaving 4 bases of the junction unmatched. The sequenced part of the CDR3 DNA is TGTGCCAGCAGTATGGCCTGGGGGGACTAT. It yields the protein CASSMAWGDY. The full-length CDR3 reads as CASSMAWGDYEQYF.

About this clone itself: Any gene name here is a mouse gene name. Other DNA sequences in this specimen translate into the identical CDR3. The sequenced CDR3 bases are TGTGCCAGCAGTCGGGACAGTTATAATTCGCCC. Encoded protein: CASSRDSYNSP. In full, the CDR3 reads CASSRDSYNSPLYF. The chain joins TRBV19 to TRBJ1-6; 7 bases fit TRBD1. Read coverage stops 3 residues before the CDR3 terminus; the germline J gene supplies the remainder. TRBJ1-6 is reported as an ORF; its role is uncertain. The CDR3 extends over 14 amino acids. In germline, CDR1 is FNHDT, CDR2 SITEND (reference sequence). With 4 bases clipped from V and 4 bases from J, the junction kept 2 bases outside the gene matches.

This clone has only a few counts. Genes and germline come from the mouse. The read falls 4 residues short of the CDR3 end, and the missing part is taken from the germline J gene. The chain carries TRBV13-1 and TRBJ1-1; TRBD1 might be the D (6 bases). The CDR3 is 14 amino acids. Germline V CDR1 and CDR2: NSHNY, SYGAGN. The CDR3 protein is CASSDAPGTTEVFF. The CDR3 bases that were read are TGTGCCAGCAGTGATGCTCCAGGGACAACA.

In its sample, this clone was seen a few times. The germline and genes are mouse ones. With the read ending 4 residues before the CDR3 end, the germline J gene is used to fill in that end. The chain combines TRBV1 with TRBJ1-1, with D possibly being TRBD1 (6 bases). Per germline, CDR1 NSQYPW and CDR2 LRSPGD (reference sequence). The CDR3 is made up of 14 amino acids. The sequenced part of the CDR3 DNA is TGCACCTGCAGTGCACCTGGGGGGGCGAGA. It encodes CTCSAPGGAR. In full, the CDR3 reads CTCSAPGGAREVFF.

Note on this clone: Here the gene names and germline are mouse. The missing CDR3 end, 4 residues past where the read stops, is filled in from the germline J gene. The same CDR3 can be traced to other DNA sequences in this sample. V gene TRBV19 combines with J gene TRBJ2-2; TRBD1 matches at 7 bases. This CDR3 contains 15 residues. Trimming cost V 5 bases and J 0 bases; bases outside gene matches: 4. Per the germline V gene, CDR1 is FNHDT and CDR2 is SITEND (reference sequence). The CDR3 protein is CASRSQGANTGQLYF. Partial CDR3 DNA: TGTGCCAGCAGATCCCAGGGGGCAAACACCGGG.

This clone appeared a few times. Gene names follow the mouse nomenclature. The read stops 4 residues short of the end of the CDR3; the missing end is completed from the germline J gene. This same CDR3 is encoded by further DNA sequences in the sample. The chain uses TRBV13-3 and TRBJ2-7; perhaps TRBD1 as D (5 bases). Germline V gives CDR1 NNHDY, CDR2 SYVADS. The CDR3 is 14 residues long. V lost 2 bases, J lost 0 bases, and 9 bases lay in between. CDR3: CASSETGSSYEQYF. Partial CDR3 DNA: TGTGCCAGCAGTGAAACAGGCAGCTCCTAT.

Details on this clone: Any gene name here is a mouse gene name. The read is 4 residues too short to cover the CDR3 end, so that end is filled in from the germline J gene. Other DNA variants within this sample encode the same CDR3. This sequence joins TRBV13-1 and TRBJ1-1, with 11 bases matching TRBD1. V lost 2 bases, J lost 0 bases, and 0 bases stayed unmatched. CDR1 and CDR2 from the germline V gene are NSHNY and SYGAGN. The CDR3 spans 15 residues. The chain's CDR3 is CASSEGQGANTEVFF. The sequenced CDR3 bases are TGTGCCAGCAGTGAGGGACAGGGGGCAAACACA.

This clone was picked up a small number of times. Mouse gene names apply. The read ends 4 residues early relative to the CDR3; the germline J gene fills the gap. The chain uses TRBV13-2 and TRBJ1-2; 8 positions agree with TRBD1. CDR3 length: 15 amino acids. CDR1 and CDR2 from the germline V gene are NNHNN and SYGAGS (reference sequence). After removal of 3 bases from V and 0 bases from J, the junction contained 4 bases not matched to a gene. Here the CDR3 reads CASGVPGGANSDYTF. CDR3 DNA (partial): TGTGCCAGCGGTGTCCCAGGGGGCGCAAACTCC.

This clone was seen only a few times. These gene names are mouse names. The DNA ends 4 residues before the CDR3 does, and the rest of the CDR3 is filled in from the germline J gene. V and J are TRBV19 and TRBJ1-2; 9 positions match TRBD1. The CDR3 length is 14 residues. CDR1 and CDR2 (germline): FNHDT, SITEND (reference sequence). Losses at the gene ends were 5 bases for V and 4 bases for J; bases not matched to a gene: 6. The part of the CDR3 DNA that was read is TGTGCCAGCAGCCGGGACAGGGACCCCTCC. The encoded protein is CASSRDRDPS. The complete CDR3 reads CASSRDRDPSDYTF.

About this clone itself: Gene names are mouse gene names. The read ends 4 residues early relative to the CDR3; the germline J gene fills the gap. The chain has TRBV19 and TRBJ2-7; 10 bases fit TRBD1. Germline assignment: CDR1 FNHDT and CDR2 SITEND (reference sequence). This CDR3 is built from 14 residues. The DNA read from the CDR3 is TGTGCCAGCAGTCACCGGGACAGGGGTCAT. Translation: CASSHRDRGH. The complete CDR3 protein is CASSHRDRGHEQYF. Full variable domain (missing parts from reference TRBV19 and TRBJ2-7): GGIITQTPKFLIGQEGQKLTLKCQQNFNHDTMYWYRQDSGKGLRLIYYSITENDLQKGDLSEGYDASREKKSSFSLTVTSAQKNEMAVFLCASSHRDRGHEQYFGPGTRLTVL.